This entry concerns a single T cell receptor (beta chain). Its antigen is still unknown. It has no much larger one-base neighbor in the sample; base qualities were not kept. These data belong to a study of blood T cell repertoires in COVID-19 (dated by TCRdb to 2018 to 2021). A note on the overall study: The collaborator samples originated in the United States, Italy and Spain and spanned the acute and convalescent phases of COVID-19. The repertoires were released in a freely available public database intended as a resource for research on the immune response to SARS-CoV-2. The dataset comprised deeply sampled blood TCRbeta repertoires from subjects exposed to, actively infected with, or recovered from COVID-19. Nearly every sample came with metadata listing a de-identified subject ID, COVID-19 status, age in years and sex. The material from the prospective study consisted of cDNA or gDNA derived from T cells, B-cell-depleted T cells, or PBMCs. Samples came from the ongoing ImmuneRACE study (first 160 participants) plus 1,254 subjects from 6 global collaborators. Where available, HLA class I and class II types were obtained from metadata supplied by the sample provider rather than from assay-based typing. Results and caveats for the whole study, not just this receptor: The amount of clinical and demographic metadata varied by source and participant and was provided uncurated.

Each collaborating institution followed its own protocols to collect whole blood in K2EDTA tubes. Collaborator samples were shipped for TCRbeta analysis as frozen whole blood, isolated PBMCs, or DNA extracted from either sample type. The immunoSEQ Assay, a bias-controlled multiplex PCR, was used to amplify TCRbeta CDR3 regions from genomic DNA. As for the original processing: Nucleated cell counts per sample were estimated from amplification of reference gene primers within the assay. To quantify the absolute abundance of each unique TCRbeta CDR3 rearrangement, sequence reads were collapsed and filtered. Productive Simpson clonality was computed per sample as the square root of Simpson's diversity index over productive rearrangements. TCRdb provides this immuneACCESS table in a form limited to in-frame rearrangements. Some clones are lacking; in checked studies, under half of them reflect an unresolved V gene, and why the rest are absent is not known. D and trimming were read from the DNA, whereas the V and J calls and clone size are those reported in that table. The sample table shows about 230,000 clones, and approximately 84% are seen once. Of the sample, 0.98% is held by the ten largest clones.

From the germline V gene, CDR1 is MGHDK and CDR2 is SYGVNS. V loses 1 base, J loses 3 bases, and the germline ends lie 6 bases apart. Reading from cysteine to phenylalanine, the CDR3 counts 14 amino acids. Only the CDR3 DNA is retained, 42 bases long and in frame from the first base. Specimen: peripheral blood. The receptor was derived from a man aged 35-49 years with acute or convalescent COVID-19. Recombination joined TRBV25-1 with TRBJ2-2; the D gene is possibly TRBD1, with 5 bases matching. The CDR3 reads CASSESRDTGELFF. The DNA sequence follows: TGTGCCAGCAGTGAATCCAGGGACACCGGGGAGCTGTTTTTT.